This T cell receptor beta chain was captured in a study of cytomegalovirus exposure and HLA in healthy donors. As for the study in general: A later analysis reported the 120 or so validation repertoires used the same platform as the 500 to 800 first-cohort repertoires. Whole-study findings and limits: Most TCR sequences were rare, but some public TCRs occurred in many donors. The tendency of first-cohort TCR clusters to co-occur in the 120 or so validation repertoires was identified by a subsequent analysis. Cytomegalovirus-associated status was assigned to about 170 TCR beta chains.

V was clipped by 3 bases and J by 4 bases; unmatched bases: 8. CDR3 length: 16 residues. Germline loops: CDR1 KGHSH, CDR2 LQKENI. Turning to this clone: The antigen remains undetermined.

The data were produced by immunoSEQ multiplex PCR, yet TCRdb's version contains in-frame clones alone and is incomplete. The data show 130,000 to 150,000 clones, about 87% seen once. This TCR was recovered from a man younger than 35 in good health and CMV-seropositive. The rearrangement links TRBV18 to TRBJ2-1, with TRBD2 identical over 8 bases. Sequenced material: PBMCs. Here the CDR3 DNA reads TGTGCCAGCTCACCTCTTACTAGCGGCTCTTACAATGAGCAGTTCTTC. This sequence encodes CASSPLTSGSYNEQFF.